The TCR beta chain under discussion was sequenced for a study of T cell responses to AZD1222 COVID-19 vaccine. The wider study: Doses given second, at about 4 or about 12 weeks, were pooled.

The protocol was immunoSEQ multiplex PCR, while the TCRdb copy is restricted to in-frame clones and leaves out a portion. The data contain around 160,000 clones, roughly 94% of them singletons. This receptor was taken from an adult in good health. Sequenced here: peripheral blood, sampled on day 0 of AZD1222 vaccination.

The CDR3 loop is CSASVTGGELFF. As DNA, the CDR3 is TGCAGTGCTAGTGTGACCGGTGGGGAGCTGTTTTTT. The chain couples TRBV20-1 to TRBJ2-2, with unresolved D. Trimming cost V 3 bases and J 8 bases, with 10 bases left between them. Germline loops: CDR1 DFQATT, CDR2 SNEGSKA (reference sequence). This CDR3 has 12 amino acids.